Below, 28 T cell receptor beta chains from the same sample are listed, as sequenced in a study of vaccination and CD4 T cells after COVID-19. Noted treatment: roughly 11-day PBMC culture with coronavirus spike peptide pools or control peptides (ViraFEST assay). Sequence data for DNA of cultured CD4+ T cells were generated by the Oncomine TCR Beta short-read assay. TCRdb recomputed calls from the PCR reads with MiXCR, one row per CDR3 protein. This table has approximately 13,000 distinct CDR3 sequences, about 54% appearing once. No antigen is known for these receptors. Sequenced material: CD4+ T cells from blood, cultured in vitro. Receptor source: a human donor who had recovered from COVID-19.

The rearrangement uses TRBV5-8 and TRBJ1-6; D is unclear. The CDR3 has 13 amino acids. Trimming removed 0 bases at V and 7 bases at J, with 5 bases between. The V gene's germline CDR1 is SGHTS and CDR2 YDEGEE. The CDR3 reads CASSLAQNSPLHF. The CDR3 coding sequence is TGTGCCAGCAGCTTGGCCCAGAATTCACCCCTCCACTTT.

There are a few counts of this clonotype. The chain recombines TRBV6-5 with TRBJ1-2, with unresolved D. The CDR3 has 16 residues. The V gene lost 0 bases and the J gene lost 8 bases, with 19 bases spanning the gap. CDR1 MNHEY and CDR2 SVGAGI come from the germline V gene. For the CDR3, the DNA is TGTGCCAGCAGTTACTCCCCCAAAATGGCCGTTGGAGGCTACACCTTC. Translated, it gives CASSYSPKMAVGGYTF.

This sequence joins TRBV12-3 or TRBV12-4 and TRBJ2-3, with a tentative D call TRBD2 (5 bases). Between the trimmed V and J ends, which lost 2 bases and 2 bases, there was a span of 5 bases. This CDR3 has 13 residues. In DNA form, the CDR3 reads TGTGCCAGCAGTTTACGGGACACAGATACGCAGTATTTT. This encodes CASSLRDTDTQYF.

The V call is TRBV5-1, the J call TRBJ2-7; 9 nucleotides align to TRBD1. Trimming cost V 0 bases and J 4 bases; bases outside gene matches: 8. Per germline, CDR1 SGHRS and CDR2 YFSETQ. CDR3 length: 16 amino acids. CDR3 residues: CASSLGPGQGSYEQYF. DNA of the CDR3: TGCGCCAGCAGCTTGGGGCCGGGACAGGGATCGTACGAGCAGTACTTC.

V usage is TRBV28 and J usage is TRBJ1-6; TRBD1 is a possible D gene (5 bases). V was trimmed by 4 bases and J by 10 bases, leaving 14 bases between them. The V gene's germline CDR1 is MDHEN and CDR2 SYDVKM. The CDR3 consists of 14 residues. CDR3: CASSSRGIGSPLHF. CDR3 nucleotides: TGTGCCAGCAGTTCGAGGGGCATCGGGTCACCCCTCCACTTT. The full variable domain, its missing parts supplied by reference TRBV28 and TRBJ1-6, is DVKVTQSSRYLVKRTGEKVFLECVQDMDHENMFWYRQDPGLGLRLIYFSYDVKMKEKGDIPEGYSVSREKKERFSLILESASTNQTSMYLCASSSRGIGSPLHFGNGTRLTVT.

This chain uses TRBV5-4 with TRBJ2-4, with D perhaps matching TRBD2 (6 bases). CDR3 length equals 15 residues. Trimming shortened V by 0 bases and J by 0 bases, and 7 bases separated the two germline ends. Germline V gene lookup returns CDR1 SGHNT and CDR2 YYREEE (reference sequence). CDR3 sequence: CASSLGGLAKNIQYF. DNA of the CDR3: TGTGCCAGCAGCTTGGGGGGACTAGCCAAAAACATTCAGTACTTC.

The table lists this clonotype with a count of one. The V gene is TRBV5-1, the J gene TRBJ2-2; 9 bases are a match to TRBD1. The ends lost 7 bases at V and 0 bases at J; junction bases unmatched: 4. The CDR3 totals 15 residues. Germline-derived CDR1 and CDR2 are SGHRS and YFSETQ. The DNA of the CDR3 is TGCGCCAGCTCAACAGGGGGCACGAACACCGGGGAGCTGTTTTTT. Protein sequence: CASSTGGTNTGELFF.

This clonotype is labeled as medium-sized. The V and J genes are TRBV7-9 and TRBJ2-2; 11 bases fit TRBD1. V dropped 5 bases and J dropped 4; count of bases not matched to a gene: 9. The germline CDR1 and CDR2 sequences are SEHNR and FQNEAQ (reference sequence). The CDR3 extends over 17 amino acids. DNA for the CDR3: TGTGCCAGCAGCCTCCTACCGGGACAGGGGGGCACCGGGGAGCTGTTTTTT. Translated, it gives CASSLLPGQGGTGELFF.

The V call is TRBV7-6, the J call TRBJ2-1; D gene ambiguous. Germline assignment: CDR1 SGHVS and CDR2 FNYEAQ. The CDR3 is 12 amino acids. Trimming stripped 5 bases from V and 6 bases from J, with 8 bases between. CDR3 amino acids: CASSQYRNEQFF. CDR3 coding DNA: TGTGCCAGCAGCCAATATCGCAATGAGCAGTTCTTC. The whole variable domain, filled in from reference TRBV7-6 and TRBJ2-1, reads GAGVSQSPRYKVTKRGQDVALRCDPISGHVSLYWYRQALGQGPEFLTYFNYEAQQDKSGLPNDRFSAERPEGSISTLTIQRTEQRDSAMYRCASSQYRNEQFFGPGTRLTVL.

This chain links TRBV11-3 with TRBJ2-3; 12 bases are shared with TRBD2. The junction had 8 bases not matched to a gene; V was cut back by 5 bases and J by 2 bases. The germline gives CDR1 SGHNT, CDR2 YENEEA. This CDR3 has 17 residues. The DNA for the CDR3 is TGTGCCAGCAGCCCAGTGGGGACTAGCGGGTCCACAGATACGCAGTATTTT. It encodes CASSPVGTSGSTDTQYF.

This clonotype is large. This chain uses TRBV20-1 with TRBJ2-3; 9 bases align to TRBD2. Germline V gene sequence: CDR1 DFQATT, CDR2 SNEGSKA (reference sequence). The CDR3 length is 15 residues. V lost 3 bases, J lost 7 bases, and 11 bases stayed unmatched. The CDR3 spells CSASSGGGAVNTQYF. As DNA, the CDR3 is TGCAGTGCTAGTAGCGGCGGGGGGGCAGTAAATACGCAGTATTTT.

This clonotype has more than one count but fewer than ten. The chain is built from TRBV6-1 and TRBJ2-5; D not resolved. This CDR3 contains 11 residues. Germline assignment: CDR1 MNHNS and CDR2 SASEGT. Trimming stripped 6 bases from V and 5 bases from J, with 7 bases between. CDR3 region: CASRPVETQYF. In DNA, the CDR3 is TGTGCCAGCAGACCGGTGGAGACCCAGTACTTC.

The chain uses TRBV6-1 and TRBJ1-5; D is unresolved. Germline CDR1 is MNHNS and CDR2 is SASEGT. The CDR3 consists of 13 residues. Trimming pared 10 bases from V and 5 bases from J, leaving 15 bases between. Here the CDR3 reads CAILDGVYQPQHF. The CDR3, as DNA: TGTGCCATTTTGGACGGCGTTTATCAGCCCCAGCATTTT.

This clonotype was recorded only once. This chain uses TRBV20-1 with TRBJ2-5; D might be TRBD1 (6 bases). Germline loops: CDR1 DFQATT, CDR2 SNEGSKA (reference sequence). Trimming shortened V by 3 bases and J by 2 bases, and 10 bases separated the two germline ends. The CDR3 sequence is 13 residues long. The CDR3 here is CSASEGGQETQYF. CDR3 sequence (DNA): TGCAGTGCTAGCGAAGGGGGACAAGAGACCCAGTACTTC.

The rearrangement uses TRBV19 and TRBJ2-6, with D hard to call. The CDR3 runs 15 residues. The germline CDR1 and CDR2 sequences are LNHDA and SQIVND (reference sequence). V lost 9 bases, J lost 0 bases, and 12 bases lay in between. The CDR3 coding sequence is TGTGCCAGCCAGGTATTTAACTCTGGGGCCAACGTCCTGACTTTC. Protein sequence: CASQVFNSGANVLTF. Full variable domain (missing parts from reference TRBV19 and TRBJ2-6): DGGITQSPKYLFRKEGQNVTLSCEQNLNHDAMYWYRQDPGQGLRLIYYSQIVNDFQKGDIAEGYSVSREKKESFPLTVTSAQKNPTAFYLCASQVFNSGANVLTFGAGSRLTVL.

The chain carries TRBV2 and TRBJ1-5; D is undetermined. V gave up 5 bases and J gave up 2 bases, with 13 bases separating them. The length of the CDR3 is 15 residues. Germline V gene sequence: CDR1 SNHLY, CDR2 FYNNEI. Here the CDR3 DNA reads TGTGCCAGCAGTCCTAGGTGGTCCGGCAATCAGCCCCAGCATTTT. It translates to CASSPRWSGNQPQHF.

The chain carries TRBV20-1 and TRBJ2-3; 8 bases fit TRBD2. Germline trimming cut 5 bases from V and 8 bases from J; bases unmatched to any gene: 15. The CDR3 totals 15 residues. The germline gives CDR1 DFQATT, CDR2 SNEGSKA (reference sequence). The CDR3 here is CSAAPSAGGTSTQYF. The CDR3 DNA reads TGCAGTGCTGCCCCATCTGCGGGAGGTACTTCTACGCAGTATTTT.

V is TRBV5-1 and J is TRBJ2-2, with D hard to call. Germline V gene lookup returns CDR1 SGHRS and CDR2 YFSETQ. V shed 0 bases and J shed 3 bases, with 12 bases lying between them. The CDR3 is 16 amino acids. The CDR3 DNA sequence: TGCGCCAGCAGCTTGGCCACAAGTCGAGACACCGGGGAGCTGTTTTTT. It is translated as CASSLATSRDTGELFF.

This clonotype was counted a few times. This chain links TRBV15 with TRBJ1-1, with D possibly TRBD1 on 5 matching bases. Per the germline V gene, CDR1 is LNHNV and CDR2 is YYDKDF (reference sequence). V was shortened by 4 bases and J by 1 base, with 10 bases between the two germline ends. This CDR3 has 14 amino acids. The CDR3, as DNA: TGTGCCACCAGCATAAGCAGGGCGAACACTGAAGCTTTCTTT. As protein: CATSISRANTEAFF. Supplemented by reference TRBV15 and TRBJ1-1, the full variable domain reads DAMVIQNPRYQVTQFGKPVTLSCSQTLNHNVMYWYQQKSSQAPKLLFHYYDKDFNNEADTPDNFQSRRPNTSFCFLDIRSPGLGDTAMYLCATSISRANTEAFFGQGTRLTVV.

The rearrangement links TRBV4-1 to TRBJ2-6; D uncertain. V shed 4 bases and J shed 0 bases, with 10 bases lying between them. The CDR3 spans 16 residues. The germline V gene has CDR1 MGHRA and CDR2 YSYEKL. The CDR3 here is CASSPTESSGANVLTF. DNA for the CDR3: TGCGCCAGCAGCCCTACCGAGAGCTCTGGGGCCAACGTCCTGACTTTC.

The chain couples TRBV6-4 to TRBJ2-1; TRBD1 agrees at 7 bases. Germline V gene data show CDR1 as MRHNA and CDR2 as SNTAGT. Trimming removed 3 bases from V and 1 base from J; junction bases left unmatched: 6. The CDR3 is 16 residues long. The CDR3 here is CASSETGVGSYNEQFF. In DNA form, the CDR3 reads TGTGCCAGCAGTGAAACAGGGGTGGGGTCCTACAATGAGCAGTTCTTC.

The chain joins TRBV7-9 to TRBJ2-3; weak D call: TRBD2 (5 bases). The germline CDR1 and CDR2 sequences are SEHNR and FQNEAQ (reference sequence). V was clipped by 5 bases and J by 0 bases, with 12 bases between them. The CDR3 loop spans 15 amino acids. CDR3 region: CASSPPGSSTDTQYF. The CDR3, as DNA: TGTGCCAGCAGCCCCCCGGGGTCTAGCACAGATACGCAGTATTTT. Supplemented by reference TRBV7-9 and TRBJ2-3, the full variable domain reads DTGVSQNPRHKITKRGQNVTFRCDPISEHNRLYWYRQTLGQGPEFLTYFQNEAQLEKSRLLSDRFSAERPKGSFSTLEIQRTEQGDSAMYLCASSPPGSSTDTQYFGPGTRLTVL.

The chain uses TRBV7-9 and TRBJ1-5, with no clear D. The CDR3 is 13 amino acids. The V end was cut by 1 base, the J end by 7 bases, with 8 bases between. Germline V gene data show CDR1 as SEHNR and CDR2 as FQNEAQ (reference sequence). CDR3 loop: CASSLGGLQPQHF. The CDR3 bases are TGTGCCAGCAGCTTAGGAGGGCTGCAGCCCCAGCATTTT.

The V call is TRBV18, the J call TRBJ1-1; possibly TRBD1 for D (5 bases). CDR3 length: 13 residues. CDR1 and CDR2 from the germline V gene are KGHSH and LQKENI. V shed 3 bases and J shed 2 bases, with 7 bases lying between them. The CDR3 coding sequence is TGTGCCAGCTCACCGGGGGTAAACACTGAAGCTTTCTTT. Translating it yields CASSPGVNTEAFF.

This clonotype was detected a few times. The V call is TRBV20-1, the J call TRBJ1-1; TRBD1 matches at 7 bases. This CDR3 is built from 12 residues. The germline V gene encodes CDR1 DFQATT and CDR2 SNEGSKA (reference sequence). Losses at the gene ends were 6 bases for V and 9 bases for J; bases not matched to a gene: 10. In nucleotides, the CDR3 is TGCAGTGCCCGTCGGACAGGCGAGAAAGCTTTCTTT. Translating it yields CSARRTGEKAFF.

This rearrangement joins TRBV6-5 to TRBJ2-7; 10 bases are shared with TRBD1. Losses at the gene ends were 0 bases for V and 6 bases for J; bases not matched to a gene: 5. Germline CDR1 is MNHEY and CDR2 is SVGAGI. The CDR3 runs 15 residues. CDR3 amino acids: CASSYSRDRGSEQYF. CDR3 bases: TGTGCCAGCAGTTACTCGAGGGACAGGGGTTCCGAGCAGTACTTC.

The chain has TRBV27 and TRBJ1-1; TRBD1 might be the D (5 bases). V was shortened by 2 bases and J by 11 bases, with 18 bases between the two germline ends. Per germline, CDR1 MNHEY and CDR2 SMNVEV (reference sequence). The CDR3 is 14 residues long. CDR3 protein: CASSLGGVFVRAFF. In DNA form, the CDR3 reads TGTGCCAGCAGTTTAGGGGGGGTATTCGTGCGGGCTTTCTTT.

The chain carries TRBV5-5 and TRBJ2-1, with D possibly matching TRBD2 (6 bases). Trimming took off 2 bases at V and 10 bases at J, with 10 bases between the two ends. The CDR3 has 12 amino acids. Germline V gene data show CDR1 as SGHKS and CDR2 as YYEKEE (reference sequence). CDR3 residues: CASSFRSGEQFF. As DNA, the CDR3 is TGTGCCAGCAGCTTTCGGAGCGGGGAGCAGTTCTTC. The variable domain in full, with the rest retrieved from reference TRBV5-5 and TRBJ2-1, is DAGVTQSPTHLIKTRGQQVTLRCSPISGHKSVSWYQQVLGQGPQFIFQYYEKEERGRGNFPDRFSARQFPNYSSELNVNALLLGDSALYLCASSFRSGEQFFGPGTRLTVL.